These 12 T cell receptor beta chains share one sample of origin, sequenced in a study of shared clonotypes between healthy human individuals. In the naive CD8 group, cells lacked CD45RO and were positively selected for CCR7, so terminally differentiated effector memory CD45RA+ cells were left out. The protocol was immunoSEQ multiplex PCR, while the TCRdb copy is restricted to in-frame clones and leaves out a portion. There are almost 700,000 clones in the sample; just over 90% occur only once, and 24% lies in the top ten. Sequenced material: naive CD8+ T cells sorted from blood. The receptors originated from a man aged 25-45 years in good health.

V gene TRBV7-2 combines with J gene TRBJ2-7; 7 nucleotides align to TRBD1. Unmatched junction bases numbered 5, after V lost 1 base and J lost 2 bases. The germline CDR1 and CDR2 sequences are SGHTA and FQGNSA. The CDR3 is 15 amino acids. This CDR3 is CASSLVLGQPYEQYF. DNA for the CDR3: TGTGCCAGCAGCTTAGTGCTGGGACAGCCCTACGAGCAGTACTTC. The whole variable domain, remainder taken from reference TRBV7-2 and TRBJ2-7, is GAGVSQSPSNKVTEKGKDVELRCDPISGHTALYWYRQSLGQGLEFLIYFQGNSAPDKSGLPSDRFSAERTGGSVSTLTIQRTQQEDSAVYLCASSLVLGQPYEQYFGPGTRLTVT.

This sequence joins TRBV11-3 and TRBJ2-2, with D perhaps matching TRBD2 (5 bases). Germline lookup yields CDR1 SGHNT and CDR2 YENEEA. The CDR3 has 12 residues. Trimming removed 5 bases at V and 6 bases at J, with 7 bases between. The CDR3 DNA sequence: TGTGCCAGCAGCCCGGGGTCCGGGGAGCTGTTTTTT. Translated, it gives CASSPGSGELFF.

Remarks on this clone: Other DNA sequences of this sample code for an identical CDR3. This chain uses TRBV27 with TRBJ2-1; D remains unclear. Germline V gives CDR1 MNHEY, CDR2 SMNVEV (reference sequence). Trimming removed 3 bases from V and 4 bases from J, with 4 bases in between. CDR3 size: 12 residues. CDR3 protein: CASSFDYNEQFF. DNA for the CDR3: TGTGCCAGCAGTTTTGATTACAATGAGCAGTTCTTC.

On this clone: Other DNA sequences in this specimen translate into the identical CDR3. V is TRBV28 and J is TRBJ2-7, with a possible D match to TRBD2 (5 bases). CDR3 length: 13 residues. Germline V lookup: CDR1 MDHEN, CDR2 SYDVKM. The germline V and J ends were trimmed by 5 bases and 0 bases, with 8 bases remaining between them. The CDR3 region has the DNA TGTGCCAGCAGTGTCCGGGACTCCTACGAGCAGTACTTC. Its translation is CASSVRDSYEQYF. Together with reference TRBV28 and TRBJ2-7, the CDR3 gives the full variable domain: DVKVTQSSRYLVKRTGEKVFLECVQDMDHENMFWYRQDPGLGLRLIYFSYDVKMKEKGDIPEGYSVSREKKERFSLILESASTNQTSMYLCASSVRDSYEQYFGPGTRLTVT.

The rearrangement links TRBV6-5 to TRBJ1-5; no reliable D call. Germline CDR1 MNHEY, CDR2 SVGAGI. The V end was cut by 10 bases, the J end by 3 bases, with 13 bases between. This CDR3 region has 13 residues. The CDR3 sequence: CATGPELNQPQHF. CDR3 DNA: TGTGCCACGGGCCCCGAACTCAATCAGCCCCAGCATTTT.

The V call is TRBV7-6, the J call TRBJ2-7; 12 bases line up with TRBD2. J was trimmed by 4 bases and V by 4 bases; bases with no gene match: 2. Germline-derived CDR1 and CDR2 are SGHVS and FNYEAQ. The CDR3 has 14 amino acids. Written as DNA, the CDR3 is TGTGCCAGCAGCTCTCTAGCGGGAGGGTACGAGCAGTACTTC. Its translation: CASSSLAGGYEQYF. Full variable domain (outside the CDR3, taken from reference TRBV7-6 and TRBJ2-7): GAGVSQSPRYKVTKRGQDVALRCDPISGHVSLYWYRQALGQGPEFLTYFNYEAQQDKSGLPNDRFSAERPEGSISTLTIQRTEQRDSAMYRCASSSLAGGYEQYFGPGTRLTVT.

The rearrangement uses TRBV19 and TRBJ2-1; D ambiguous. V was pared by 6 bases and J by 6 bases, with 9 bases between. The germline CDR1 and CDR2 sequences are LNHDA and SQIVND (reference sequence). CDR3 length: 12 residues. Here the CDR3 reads CASSYISNEQFF. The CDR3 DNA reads TGTGCCAGTAGCTATATAAGCAATGAGCAGTTCTTC.

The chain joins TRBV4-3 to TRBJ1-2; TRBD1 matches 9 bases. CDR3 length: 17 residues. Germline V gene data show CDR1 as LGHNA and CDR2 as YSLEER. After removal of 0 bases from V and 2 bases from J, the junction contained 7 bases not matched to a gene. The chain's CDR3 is CASSQDLGQGTNYGYTF. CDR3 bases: TGCGCCAGCAGCCAAGATTTGGGACAGGGCACGAACTATGGCTACACCTTC.

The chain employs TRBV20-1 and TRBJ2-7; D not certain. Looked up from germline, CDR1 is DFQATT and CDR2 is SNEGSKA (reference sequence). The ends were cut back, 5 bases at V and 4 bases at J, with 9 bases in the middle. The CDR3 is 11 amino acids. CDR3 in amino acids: CSAESLYEQYF. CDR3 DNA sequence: TGCAGTGCTGAGAGCCTATACGAGCAGTACTTC.

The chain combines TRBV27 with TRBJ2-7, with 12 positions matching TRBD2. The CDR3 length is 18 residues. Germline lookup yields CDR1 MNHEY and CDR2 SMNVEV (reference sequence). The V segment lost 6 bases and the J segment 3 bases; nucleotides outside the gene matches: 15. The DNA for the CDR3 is TGTGCCAGCAGCCGGCCCGGACTAGCGGGACCCAGGGTCTACGAGCAGTACTTC. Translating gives CASSRPGLAGPRVYEQYF.

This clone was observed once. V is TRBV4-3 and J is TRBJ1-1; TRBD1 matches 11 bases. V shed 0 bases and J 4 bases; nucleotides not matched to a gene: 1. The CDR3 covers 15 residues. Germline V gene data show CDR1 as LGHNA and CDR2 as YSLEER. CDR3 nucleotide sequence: TGCGCCAGCAGCCAAGAAGGGACAGGGGGCACTGAAGCTTTCTTT. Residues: CASSQEGTGGTEAFF.

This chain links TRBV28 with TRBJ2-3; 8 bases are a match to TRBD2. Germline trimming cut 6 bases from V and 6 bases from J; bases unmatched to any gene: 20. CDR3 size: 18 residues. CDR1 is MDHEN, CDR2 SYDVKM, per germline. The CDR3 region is CASSDRRSEAGAHDTQYF. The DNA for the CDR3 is TGTGCCAGCAGCGACAGAAGATCTGAAGCGGGAGCCCACGATACGCAGTATTTT.